This is a list of T cell receptor beta chains from one sample in a study of CXCR4 blockade with PD-1 therapy in pancreatic cancer. Profiled with immunoSEQ multiplex PCR; TCRdb holds only in-frame clones, not every one. Altogether about 5,900 clones are present, about a third being singletons, with the ten largest covering about an eighth. The sample was tumor tissue. These TCRs come from a human donor with pancreatic ductal adenocarcinoma. CDR3s include the opening cysteine and the closing phenylalanine or tryptophan. D genes are given only for firm matches. Expanded clones are given a class, and other clones once, few, many or no size at all.

>TRBJ1-5|NA|TRBV19|TRBD1
TGTGCCAGTAGTATCGAGGACAGGGTACAGCCCCAGCATTTT
CASSIEDRVQPQHF
>TRBJ2-1|NA|TRBV11-3|NA
TGTGCCAGCAGGTCCAGGCCCACTAGTGGGGCGTACAATGAGCAGTTCTTC
CASRSRPTSGAYNEQFF
>TRBJ1-1|NA|TRBV2|NA
TGTGCCACCCGGAGGAACGTGAACACTGAAGCTTTCTTT
CATRRNVNTEAFF
>TRBJ2-2|NA|TRBV28|NA
TGTGCCAGCAGTTGGGGCACCGGGGAGCTGTTTTTT
CASSWGTGELFF
>TRBJ2-4|NA|TRBV14|NA
TGTGCCAGCAGCCAAGAAAGGGACACAAACATTCAGTACTTC
CASSQERDTNIQYF
>TRBJ2-7|NA|TRBV6-8|NA
TGTGCCAGCAGACCGACTAGGGGCCCCGAGCAGTACTTC
CASRPTRGPEQYF
>TRBJ2-1|medium-sized|TRBV11-3|NA
TGTGCCAGCAGCCCGCGGGCTCTCGATGGTGAGCAGTTCTTC
CASSPRALDGEQFF
>TRBJ2-2|few|TRBV11-3|TRBD1
TGTGCCAGCAGCCCGAGACAGGGTGGCACCGGGGAGCTGTTTTTT
CASSPRQGGTGELFF
>TRBJ2-1|NA|TRBV18|TRBD2
TGTGCCAGCTCACCCACTAAAGCGGGGGATGAGCAGTTCTTC
CASSPTKAGDEQFF
>TRBJ2-4|NA|TRBV28|TRBD1
TGTGCCAGCAGGAGCGAGGACAGGGGCCTTCAGTACTTC
CASRSEDRGLQYF
>TRBJ2-1|NA|TRBV28|NA
TGTGCCAGCAGTTTCCCTGGGAGAAGGTACAATGAGCAGTTCTTC
CASSFPGRRYNEQFF
>TRBJ1-4|NA|TRBV29-1|NA
TGCAGCGCCCGTCTGGCTACGATTAATGAAAAACTGTTTTTT
CSARLATINEKLFF
>TRBJ1-4|NA|TRBV28|NA
TGTGCCAGCAATCGGGAGCGTAATGAAAAACTGTTTTTT
CASNRERNEKLFF
>TRBJ1-1|NA|TRBV18|TRBD1
TGTGCCAGCTTACAGGGGCAGAACACTGAAGCTTTCTTT
CASLQGQNTEAFF
>TRBJ1-5|few|TRBV10-3|NA
TGTGCTATCAGTGCTGACCCCACTGGTCAGCCCCAGCATTTT
CAISADPTGQPQHF
>TRBJ1-4|few|TRBV11-3|NA
TGTGCCAGCAGCTCGACGGCTGCAACTAATGAAAAACTGTTTTTT
CASSSTAATNEKLFF
>TRBJ2-2|few|TRBV18|TRBD2
TGTGCCAGCTCACCTGGGACTAGTGGAACCGGGGAGCTGTTTTTT
CASSPGTSGTGELFF
>TRBJ2-3|medium-sized|TRBV6-8|NA
TGTGCCAGCAGTTACGGCGGCTCCGATACGCAGTATTTT
CASSYGGSDTQYF
>TRBJ2-4|few|TRBV28|NA
TGTGCCAGCAGCCCAGAGACTCTAGCCAAAAACATTCAGTACTTC
CASSPETLAKNIQYF
>TRBJ2-6|NA|TRBV28|NA
TGTGCCAGCAGTTCGTGGTCCTCTGGGGCCAACGTCCTGACTTTC
CASSSWSSGANVLTF
>TRBJ1-3|few|TRBV29-1|NA
TGCAGCGCGTCCGCGTGGGGAAACACCATATATTTT
CSASAWGNTIYF
>TRBJ2-3|few|TRBV28|TRBD1
TGTGCCAGCAGTCCACCGGGACAGACAGATACGCAGTATTTT
CASSPPGQTDTQYF
>TRBJ1-5|few|TRBV28|NA
TGTGCCAGCAGTTTGCGAGATAGCAATCAGCCCCAGCATTTT
CASSLRDSNQPQHF
>TRBJ2-7|few|TRBV23-1|TRBD1
TGCGCCAGCACTAACAGGGGGACCTACGAGCAGTACTTC
CASTNRGTYEQYF
>TRBJ2-1|few|TRBV11-3|TRBD2
TGTGCTAGCAGCTTAGGATCTAGCGGATCTTACAATGAGCAGTTCTTC
CASSLGSSGSYNEQFF